This T cell receptor (beta chain) was captured in a study of regulatory T cells in long-lasting Graves disease. Overall study findings and caveats: Among persistent patients, a larger number of public clonotypes were shared (about 3,000) than among newly diagnosed patients (about 950).

Construction of the TCR beta libraries employed iRepertoire HTBI primers in conjunction with Arm-PCR of CDR3 regions. TCRdb reanalysed the multiplex PCR reads using MiXCR and keeps one entry per CDR3 protein. Among 350,000 to 500,000 distinct CDR3 sequences listed, approximately 14% were seen once. Indicated time point: newly diagnosed GD, antithyroid drugs for less than 3 months. PBMC-derived RNA was used for the TCR library. EDTA tubes were used for drawing about 9 milliliters of peripheral blood. The CDR3 spans 12 residues. J was trimmed by 5 bases and V by 8 bases; bases with no gene match: 5. The germline CDR1 and CDR2 sequences are GTSNPN and SVGIG (reference sequence). This clonotype was seen repeatedly, ten times or more. What it binds is unknown. These data are also associated with another study on T cells in Graves' hyperthyroidism and ophthalmopathy. That source adds: The definition of stable Graves' hyperthyroidism was no ophthalmopathy progression within 18 months. Patients aged 18 to 65 had newly diagnosed hyperthyroidism that had lasted under 2 months.

The TCR originated in a woman between 45 and 60 years old with Graves disease. The sequences come from peripheral blood mononuclear cells (PBMCs), collected at new diagnosis, from a patient treated with antithyroid drugs. The chain uses TRBV30 and TRBJ2-5; 10 bases align to TRBD1. CDR3 nucleotide sequence: TGTGCCACGACAGGGGGCGGTGAGACCCAGTACTTC. This codes for CATTGGGETQYF. Complete variable domain (other parts from reference TRBV30 and TRBJ2-5): SQTIHQWPATLVQPVGSPLSLECTVEGTSNPNLYWYRQAAGRGLQLLFYSVGIGQISSEVPQNLSASRPQDRQFILSSKKLLLSDSGFYLCATTGGGETQYFGPGTRLLVL.